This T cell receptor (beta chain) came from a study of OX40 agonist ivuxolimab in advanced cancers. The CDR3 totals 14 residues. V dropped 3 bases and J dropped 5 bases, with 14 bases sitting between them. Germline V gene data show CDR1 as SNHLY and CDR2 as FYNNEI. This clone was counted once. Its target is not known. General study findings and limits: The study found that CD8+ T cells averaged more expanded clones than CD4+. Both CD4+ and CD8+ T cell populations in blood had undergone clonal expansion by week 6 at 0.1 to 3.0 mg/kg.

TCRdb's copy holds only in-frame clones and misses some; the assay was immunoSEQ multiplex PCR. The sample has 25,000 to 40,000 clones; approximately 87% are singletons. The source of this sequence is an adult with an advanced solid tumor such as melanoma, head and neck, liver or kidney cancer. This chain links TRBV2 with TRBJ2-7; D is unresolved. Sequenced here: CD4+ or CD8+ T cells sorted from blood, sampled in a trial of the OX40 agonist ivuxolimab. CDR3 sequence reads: CASSDLEWNHEQYF. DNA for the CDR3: TGTGCCAGCAGTGACCTGGAATGGAACCACGAGCAGTACTTC.